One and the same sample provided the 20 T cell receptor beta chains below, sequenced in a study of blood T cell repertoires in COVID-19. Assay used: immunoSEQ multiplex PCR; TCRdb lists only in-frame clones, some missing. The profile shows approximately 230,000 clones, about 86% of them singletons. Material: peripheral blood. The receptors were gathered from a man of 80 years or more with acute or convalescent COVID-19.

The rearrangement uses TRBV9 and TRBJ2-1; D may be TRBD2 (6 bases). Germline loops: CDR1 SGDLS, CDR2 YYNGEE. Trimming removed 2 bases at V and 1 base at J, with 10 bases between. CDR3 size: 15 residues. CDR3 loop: CASSVYGSSYNEQFF. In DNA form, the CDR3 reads TGTGCCAGCAGCGTTTACGGGAGTTCCTACAATGAGCAGTTCTTC. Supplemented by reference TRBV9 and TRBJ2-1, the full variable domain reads DSGVTQTPKHLITATGQRVTLRCSPRSGDLSVYWYQQSLDQGLQFLIQYYNGEERAKGNILERFSAQQFPDLHSELNLSSLELGDSALYFCASSVYGSSYNEQFFGPGTRLTVL.

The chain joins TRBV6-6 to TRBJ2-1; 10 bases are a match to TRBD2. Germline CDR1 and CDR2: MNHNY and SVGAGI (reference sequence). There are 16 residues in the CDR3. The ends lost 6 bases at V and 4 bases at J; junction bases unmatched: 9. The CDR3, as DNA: TGTGCCAGCAGACCCCTTACTAGCGGGGATTACAATGAGCAGTTCTTC. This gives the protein CASRPLTSGDYNEQFF.

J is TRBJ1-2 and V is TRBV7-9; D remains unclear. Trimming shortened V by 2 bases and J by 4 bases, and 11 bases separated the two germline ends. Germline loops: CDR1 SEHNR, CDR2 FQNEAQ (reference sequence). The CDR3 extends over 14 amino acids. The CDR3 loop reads CASSLYEVTYGYTF. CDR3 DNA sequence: TGTGCCAGCAGCTTATATGAGGTTACCTATGGCTACACCTTC.

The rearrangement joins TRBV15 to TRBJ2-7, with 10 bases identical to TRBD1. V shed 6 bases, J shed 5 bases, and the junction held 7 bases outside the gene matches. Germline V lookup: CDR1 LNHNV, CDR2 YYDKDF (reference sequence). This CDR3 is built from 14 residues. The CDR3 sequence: CATRRQGASDEQYF. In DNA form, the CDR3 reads TGTGCCACCAGACGACAGGGGGCGAGCGACGAGCAGTACTTC.

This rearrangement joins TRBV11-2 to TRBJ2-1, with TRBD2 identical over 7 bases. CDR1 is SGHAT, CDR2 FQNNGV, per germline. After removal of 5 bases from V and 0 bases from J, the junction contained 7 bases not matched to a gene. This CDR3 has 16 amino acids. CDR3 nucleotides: TGTGCCAGCAGCCAGTGGGAGGGAAGCTCCTACAATGAGCAGTTCTTC. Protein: CASSQWEGSSYNEQFF.

CDR3: CASSLGGLKETQYF. CDR3 sequence (DNA): TGTGCCAGCAGCTTAGGGGGACTCAAAGAGACCCAGTACTTC. The chain couples TRBV11-2 to TRBJ2-5; perhaps TRBD2 as D (6 bases). The CDR3 loop spans 14 amino acids. V was clipped by 1 base and J by 3 bases, with 9 bases between them. Germline loops: CDR1 SGHAT, CDR2 FQNNGV.

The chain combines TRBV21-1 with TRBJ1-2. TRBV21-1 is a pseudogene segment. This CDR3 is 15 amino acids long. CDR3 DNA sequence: TGTGCCAGCAGCCTCAAACGCGGGGGGATACATGGCTACACCTTC. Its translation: CASSLKRGGIHGYTF.

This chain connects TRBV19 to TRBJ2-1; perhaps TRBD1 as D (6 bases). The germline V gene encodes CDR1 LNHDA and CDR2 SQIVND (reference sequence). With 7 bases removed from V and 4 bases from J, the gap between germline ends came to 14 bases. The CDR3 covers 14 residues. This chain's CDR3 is CASKRRTVYNEQFF. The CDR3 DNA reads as TGTGCCAGTAAAAGGAGGACAGTATACAATGAGCAGTTCTTC.

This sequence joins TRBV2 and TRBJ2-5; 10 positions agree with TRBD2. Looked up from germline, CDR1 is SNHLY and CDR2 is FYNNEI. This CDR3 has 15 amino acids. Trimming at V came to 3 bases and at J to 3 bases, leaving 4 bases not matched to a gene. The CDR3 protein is CASSDPGLAEETQYF. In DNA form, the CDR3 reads TGTGCCAGCAGTGATCCCGGACTAGCGGAAGAGACCCAGTACTTC.

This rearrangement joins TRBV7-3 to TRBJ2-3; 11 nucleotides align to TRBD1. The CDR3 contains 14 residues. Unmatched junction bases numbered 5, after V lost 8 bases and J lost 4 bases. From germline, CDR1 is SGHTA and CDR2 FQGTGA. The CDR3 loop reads CASALGQGADTQYF. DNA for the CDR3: TGTGCCAGCGCCCTGGGACAGGGGGCAGATACGCAGTATTTT.

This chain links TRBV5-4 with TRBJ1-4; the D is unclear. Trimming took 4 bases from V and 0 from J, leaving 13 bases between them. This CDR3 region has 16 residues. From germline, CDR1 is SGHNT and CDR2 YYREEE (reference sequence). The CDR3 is CASSPGGPATNEKLFF. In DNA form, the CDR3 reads TGTGCCAGCAGCCCGGGAGGACCTGCAACTAATGAAAAACTGTTTTTT. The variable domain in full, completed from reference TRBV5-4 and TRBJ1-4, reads ETGVTQSPTHLIKTRGQQVTLRCSSQSGHNTVSWYQQALGQGPQFIFQYYREEENGRGNFPPRFSGLQFPNYSSELNVNALELDDSALYLCASSPGGPATNEKLFFGSGTQLSVL.

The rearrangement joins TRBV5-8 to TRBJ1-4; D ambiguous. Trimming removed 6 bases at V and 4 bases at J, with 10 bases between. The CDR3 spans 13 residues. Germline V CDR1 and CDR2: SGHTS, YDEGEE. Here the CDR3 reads CASTPPLNEKLFF. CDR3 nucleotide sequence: TGTGCCAGCACCCCCCCTCTTAATGAAAAACTGTTTTTT.

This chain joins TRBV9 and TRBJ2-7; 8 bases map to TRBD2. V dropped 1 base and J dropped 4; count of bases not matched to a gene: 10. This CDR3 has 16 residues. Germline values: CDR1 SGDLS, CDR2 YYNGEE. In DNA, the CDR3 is TGTGCCAGCAGCGTATACGGTAGCGGGACTTTTTACGAGCAGTACTTC. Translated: CASSVYGSGTFYEQYF. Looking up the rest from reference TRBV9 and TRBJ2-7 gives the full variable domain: DSGVTQTPKHLITATGQRVTLRCSPRSGDLSVYWYQQSLDQGLQFLIQYYNGEERAKGNILERFSAQQFPDLHSELNLSSLELGDSALYFCASSVYGSGTFYEQYFGPGTRLTVT.

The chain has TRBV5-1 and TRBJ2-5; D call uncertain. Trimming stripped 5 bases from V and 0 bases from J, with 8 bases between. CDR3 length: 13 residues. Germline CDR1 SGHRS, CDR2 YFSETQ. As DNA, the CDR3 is TGCGCCAGCAGTCGACATAACCAAGAGACCCAGTACTTC. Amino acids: CASSRHNQETQYF.

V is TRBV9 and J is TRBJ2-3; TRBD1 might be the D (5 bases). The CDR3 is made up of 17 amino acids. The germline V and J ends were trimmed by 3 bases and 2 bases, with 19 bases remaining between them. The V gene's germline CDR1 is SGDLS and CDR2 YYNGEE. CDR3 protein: CASSAPRGRAPTDTQYF. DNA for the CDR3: TGTGCCAGCAGCGCACCTAGGGGCCGAGCACCCACAGATACGCAGTATTTT. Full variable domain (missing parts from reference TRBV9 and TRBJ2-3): DSGVTQTPKHLITATGQRVTLRCSPRSGDLSVYWYQQSLDQGLQFLIQYYNGEERAKGNILERFSAQQFPDLHSELNLSSLELGDSALYFCASSAPRGRAPTDTQYFGPGTRLTVL.

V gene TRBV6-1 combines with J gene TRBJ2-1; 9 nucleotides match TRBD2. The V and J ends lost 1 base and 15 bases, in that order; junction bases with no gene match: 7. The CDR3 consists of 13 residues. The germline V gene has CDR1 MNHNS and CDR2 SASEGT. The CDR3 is CASSEDPSGVRFF. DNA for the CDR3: TGTGCCAGCAGTGAAGATCCTAGCGGGGTTCGGTTCTTC.

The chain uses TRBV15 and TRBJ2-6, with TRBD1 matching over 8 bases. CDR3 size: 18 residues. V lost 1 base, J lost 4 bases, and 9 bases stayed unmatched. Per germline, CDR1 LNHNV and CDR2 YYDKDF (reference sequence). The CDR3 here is CATSRAPGGALGANVLTF. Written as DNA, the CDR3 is TGTGCCACCAGCAGAGCCCCAGGGGGCGCATTGGGGGCCAACGTCCTGACTTTC.

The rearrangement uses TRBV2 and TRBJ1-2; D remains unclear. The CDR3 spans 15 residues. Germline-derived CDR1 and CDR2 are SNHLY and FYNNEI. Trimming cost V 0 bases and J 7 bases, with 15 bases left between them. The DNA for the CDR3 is TGTGCCAGCAGTGAAGCGCTTCCGAGGTCGGGTGGCTACACCTTC. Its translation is CASSEALPRSGGYTF.

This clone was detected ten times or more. The CDR3 DNA is TGCAGCGTTGAAGTCTGGGACTCGAAGTACAATGAGCAGTTCTTC. Its protein product is CSVEVWDSKYNEQFF. The chain couples TRBV29-1 to TRBJ2-1; maybe TRBD2 (6 bases). The germline CDR1 and CDR2 sequences are SQVTM and ANQGSEA. The ends were cut back, 1 base at V and 4 bases at J, with 14 bases in the middle. The CDR3 has 15 amino acids.

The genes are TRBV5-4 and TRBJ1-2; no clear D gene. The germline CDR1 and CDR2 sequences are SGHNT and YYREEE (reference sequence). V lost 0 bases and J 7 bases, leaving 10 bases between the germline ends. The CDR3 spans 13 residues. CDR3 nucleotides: TGTGCCAGCAGCTTGGTAGTTAACGCTGGCTACACCTTC. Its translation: CASSLVVNAGYTF.